This T cell receptor (beta chain) was profiled in a study of blood T cell repertoires in COVID-19. About the research overall: Acute and convalescent COVID-19 specimens originated in the United States, Italy and Spain.

From germline, CDR1 is SEHNR and CDR2 FQNEAQ (reference sequence). Trimming removed 7 bases from V and 5 bases from J; junction bases left unmatched: 8. CDR3 length equals 14 residues. Measured with immunoSEQ multiplex PCR; TCRdb has only the in-frame clones, and not every one. Of hundreds of thousands of clones listed, 90% to 95% were seen once; the top ten hold around 3.3%. The TCR comes from a young woman who had recovered from COVID-19. The chain combines TRBV7-9 with TRBJ2-1, with 7 bases aligning to TRBD2. Source material: peripheral blood. CDR3 residues: CASTEGLTNNEQFF. CDR3 DNA: TGTGCCAGCACCGAGGGACTAACGAACAATGAGCAGTTCTTC.